This entry lists 19 T cell receptor beta chains sequenced from one sample in a study of CD8 T cells in ankylosing spondylitis (dated by TCRdb to the late 2010s). The library was produced with 5' RACE. The data were produced on an Illumina HiSeq 2500. Clones were called with MiXCR by TCRdb after fastp trimmed the public reads at Q25, and only in-frame beta chains were retained. Rows are unified per CDR3 protein, each entry keeping the most common DNA and genes. The sample includes tens of thousands of distinct CDR3 sequences, with about 7.8% observed a single time. The leading ten clones occupy about 10% of the sample. Sequencing used blood, either unsorted or a sorted T cell fraction (not recorded which). The receptors originated from a male donor with ankylosing spondylitis or in good health (not recorded which).

At least ten counts were recorded for this clonotype. The chain recombines TRBV7-8 with TRBJ1-5; D ambiguous. The CDR3 runs 16 residues. Trimming stripped 2 bases from V and 0 bases from J, with 11 bases between. The germline V gene has CDR1 SGHVS and CDR2 FQNEAQ. The CDR3 region has the DNA TGTGCCAGCAGCTTAAGTTCGGGATTTAGCAATCAGCCCCAGCATTTT. It specifies CASSLSSGFSNQPQHF.

This clonotype was detected many times. The V and J genes are TRBV5-5 and TRBJ2-1; TRBD1 matches 10 bases. The germline V gene has CDR1 SGHKS and CDR2 YYEKEE (reference sequence). The CDR3 sequence is 15 residues long. Losses at the gene ends were 2 bases for V and 8 bases for J; bases not matched to a gene: 7. The CDR3 here is CASSFDRGREHEQFF. In DNA, the CDR3 is TGTGCCAGCAGCTTCGACAGGGGGCGCGAGCATGAGCAGTTCTTC.

This clonotype was observed at least ten times. CDR3 amino acids: CATSTPRDYQTLNTGELFF. CDR3 nucleotide sequence: TGTGCCACCAGCACTCCTAGGGACTACCAAACCCTGAACACCGGGGAGCTGTTTTTT. This chain links TRBV15 with TRBJ2-2; 7 positions agree with TRBD2. V lost 4 bases, J lost 1 base, and 15 bases stayed unmatched. The CDR3 totals 19 residues. CDR1 LNHNV and CDR2 YYDKDF come from the germline V gene (reference sequence).

This clonotype was seen many times. The rearrangement links TRBV7-8 to TRBJ2-1, with 11 bases that match TRBD2. Germline values: CDR1 SGHVS, CDR2 FQNEAQ. V gave up 2 bases and J gave up 7 bases; unmatched junction bases: 19. The CDR3 runs to 20 residues. CDR3 region: CASSLRIAASGRNRWNEQFF. The CDR3 DNA reads TGTGCCAGCAGCTTAAGAATTGCGGCTAGCGGGAGGAATAGATGGAATGAGCAGTTCTTC.

V gene TRBV5-1 combines with J gene TRBJ2-1, with D tentatively TRBD1 (5 bases). V lost 0 bases to trimming and J lost 4 bases, with 11 bases between them. The germline V gene encodes CDR1 SGHRS and CDR2 YFSETQ. The CDR3 length is 15 residues. CDR3: CASSLAGMGYNEQFF. In DNA, the CDR3 is TGCGCCAGCAGCTTGGCAGGGATGGGGTACAATGAGCAGTTCTTC.

Concerning this clonotype itself: This clone may be a read error of a much larger clone one base away. The chain recombines TRBV11-1 with TRBJ2-3, with 14 bases matching TRBD2. The CDR3 sequence is 19 residues long. Germline values: CDR1 SGHAT, CDR2 FQDESV (reference sequence). The CDR3 is CTSCLNLGLAGGGTDTQYF. CDR3 coding DNA: TGTACCAGCTGTTTAAATCTAGGACTAGCGGGAGGAGGGACAGATACGCAGTATTTT.

This clonotype showed up many times. The chain couples TRBV6-1 to TRBJ2-1; the match to TRBD1 covers 7 bases. The ends lost 5 bases at V and 4 bases at J; junction bases unmatched: 5. The CDR3 has 14 amino acids. Germline CDR1 reads MNHNS; CDR2 reads SASEGT. The CDR3 DNA reads TGTGCCAGCAGTCCGGGACAGCGATACAATGAGCAGTTCTTC. It codes for CASSPGQRYNEQFF.

This clonotype was detected many times. The chain combines TRBV4-2 with TRBJ1-1; D is ambiguous. V was shortened by 5 bases and J by 3 bases, with 10 bases between the two germline ends. The CDR3 totals 13 residues. Germline CDR1 and CDR2: LGHNA and YNFKEQ. CDR3 amino acids: CASSFSMDTEAFF. Written as DNA, the CDR3 is TGTGCCAGCAGCTTCAGCATGGACACTGAAGCTTTCTTT.

This clonotype occurred many times. This chain joins TRBV20-1 and TRBJ2-1, with 9 positions matching TRBD2. The V and J ends lost 6 bases and 4 bases, in that order; junction bases with no gene match: 10. This CDR3 region has 15 residues. Germline V lookup: CDR1 DFQATT, CDR2 SNEGSKA (reference sequence). The CDR3 coding sequence is TGCAGTGCAGGAAGCGGGAGGCTATATTACAATGAGCAGTTCTTC. As protein: CSAGSGRLYYNEQFF.

This clonotype ranks as medium-sized (0.01 to 0.1%). The genes are TRBV29-1 and TRBJ2-4; unclear D gene. Germline assignment: CDR1 SQVTM and CDR2 ANQGSEA. The CDR3 runs to 15 residues. V was cut by 3 bases and J by 0 bases, with 12 bases left in between. The CDR3 sequence: CSVEIGLIAKNIQYF. Here the CDR3 DNA reads TGCAGCGTTGAGATCGGATTAATAGCCAAAAACATTCAGTACTTC.

V and J are TRBV29-1 and TRBJ2-5; D gene uncertain. The germline CDR1 and CDR2 sequences are SQVTM and ANQGSEA. The CDR3 spans 11 residues. The ends were cut back, 4 bases at V and 2 bases at J, with 5 bases in the middle. DNA of the CDR3: TGCAGCGTTGGAGTTCAAGAGACCCAGTACTTC. Its translation: CSVGVQETQYF.

This clonotype was seen many times. V and J are TRBV18 and TRBJ2-2; the match to TRBD1 covers 7 bases. This CDR3 region has 16 residues. CDR1 KGHSH and CDR2 LQKENI come from the germline V gene. V shed 1 base and J 0 bases; nucleotides not matched to a gene: 2. CDR3 sequence: CASSPQGASNTGELFF. CDR3 nucleotide sequence: TGTGCCAGCTCACCACAGGGGGCTTCGAACACCGGGGAGCTGTTTTTT.

This clonotype has ten or more counts. This sequence joins TRBV6-1 and TRBJ1-3; no definite D call. The ends were cut back, 5 bases at V and 3 bases at J, with 8 bases in the middle. The CDR3 contains 13 residues. The germline CDR1 and CDR2 sequences are MNHNS and SASEGT. CDR3 DNA sequence: TGTGCCAGCAGTCTGACAAGTGGAAACACCATATATTTT. This gives the protein CASSLTSGNTIYF.

This clonotype was seen ten or more times. The V and J genes are TRBV15 and TRBJ2-1; TRBD2 agrees at 9 bases. The CDR3 contains 15 residues. V gave up 1 base and J gave up 5 bases; unmatched junction bases: 3. Germline loops: CDR1 LNHNV, CDR2 YYDKDF (reference sequence). CDR3: CATSRGLAGHNEQFF. The CDR3 coding sequence is TGTGCCACCAGCAGAGGCCTAGCGGGGCACAATGAGCAGTTCTTC. Based on the CDR3 plus reference TRBV15 and TRBJ2-1, the full variable domain is DAMVIQNPRYQVTQFGKPVTLSCSQTLNHNVMYWYQQKSSQAPKLLFHYYDKDFNNEADTPDNFQSRRPNTSFCFLDIRSPGLGDTAMYLCATSRGLAGHNEQFFGPGTRLTVL.

This clonotype was detected a few times. V is TRBV5-1 and J is TRBJ2-5; 7 positions agree with TRBD1. Trimming cost V 4 bases and J 5 bases; bases outside gene matches: 11. Germline V lookup: CDR1 SGHRS, CDR2 YFSETQ. CDR3 length: 15 amino acids. CDR3 DNA sequence: TGCGCCAGCAGCCCCTGGCAGGGGGATTCGGAGACCCAGTACTTC. Protein sequence: CASSPWQGDSETQYF.

This clonotype was observed at least ten times. The rearrangement uses TRBV27 and TRBJ2-1; 13 nucleotides line up with TRBD2. The CDR3 is 16 residues long. J lost 7 bases, V lost 4 bases, and 7 bases had no gene match. Germline V gene sequence: CDR1 MNHEY, CDR2 SMNVEV (reference sequence). The CDR3 protein is CASSSQLAGGPNEQFF. The CDR3 nucleotides read TGTGCCAGCAGTTCCCAACTAGCGGGAGGGCCTAATGAGCAGTTCTTC.

This clonotype showed up many times. The CDR3 region has the DNA TGTGCCAGCAGCCAAGAAGAACACCTCGAGCAGTACTTC. Amino acid sequence: CASSQEEHLEQYF. The chain employs TRBV14 and TRBJ2-7; D is ambiguous. This CDR3 region has 13 residues. V was shortened by 0 bases and J by 6 bases, with 9 bases between the two germline ends. Germline CDR1 is SGHDN and CDR2 is FVKESK.

This clonotype was seen repeatedly, ten times or more. J is TRBJ2-2 and V is TRBV5-1, with TRBD1 identical over 11 bases. The CDR3 extends over 18 amino acids. CDR1 is SGHRS and CDR2 is YFSETQ in the germline V gene. J lost 4 bases, V lost 0 bases, and 8 bases had no gene match. CDR3 bases: TGCGCCAGCAGCTTGGTATTCGGACAGGGGGCCGGCACCGGGGAGCTGTTTTTT. Amino acid sequence: CASSLVFGQGAGTGELFF.

In this sample, this clonotype turned up many times. The V and J genes are TRBV28 and TRBJ2-5, with unresolved D. The CDR3 length is 15 residues. The V and J ends lost 0 bases and 3 bases respectively, with 11 bases between them. Germline values: CDR1 MDHEN, CDR2 SYDVKM. DNA of the CDR3: TGTGCCAGCAGTTTATGGGGAAGTCAGGAAGAGACCCAGTACTTC. Translation: CASSLWGSQEETQYF.